This T cell receptor (beta chain) was sequenced for a study of shared clonotypes between healthy human individuals. Only one count was recorded for this clone. Its matching antigen is unknown. General study findings and limits: Generally, naive subsets came out with larger estimated richness than memory subsets. Incomplete sequencing of sorted subsets was indicated by rarefaction despite large depth.

Each subset's genomic DNA was split evenly across several immunoSEQ plates. Produced via immunoSEQ multiplex PCR; TCRdb's table is partial and in-frame only. The sample shows 2,500,000 or so clones, 90% to 95% of them seen only once. This CDR3 spans 13 amino acids. Trimming removed 3 bases from V and 2 bases from J, with 10 bases in between. From germline, CDR1 is GTSNPN and CDR2 SVGIG (reference sequence). The J gene is TRBJ1-1, the V gene TRBV30; the D gene is possibly TRBD1 (5 bases). The clonotype originates from a man younger than 35 in good health. The specimen sequenced was naive CD4+ T cells sorted from blood. The subset denotes: CD45RA+ positively selected. As DNA, the CDR3 is TGTGCCTGGAGGGGGGACCCCAACACTGAAGCTTTCTTT. This sequence encodes CAWRGDPNTEAFF. The whole variable domain, filled in from reference TRBV30 and TRBJ1-1, reads SQTIHQWPATLVQPVGSPLSLECTVEGTSNPNLYWYRQAAGRGLQLLFYSVGIGQISSEVPQNLSASRPQDRQFILSSKKLLLSDSGFYLCAWRGDPNTEAFFGQGTRLTVV.